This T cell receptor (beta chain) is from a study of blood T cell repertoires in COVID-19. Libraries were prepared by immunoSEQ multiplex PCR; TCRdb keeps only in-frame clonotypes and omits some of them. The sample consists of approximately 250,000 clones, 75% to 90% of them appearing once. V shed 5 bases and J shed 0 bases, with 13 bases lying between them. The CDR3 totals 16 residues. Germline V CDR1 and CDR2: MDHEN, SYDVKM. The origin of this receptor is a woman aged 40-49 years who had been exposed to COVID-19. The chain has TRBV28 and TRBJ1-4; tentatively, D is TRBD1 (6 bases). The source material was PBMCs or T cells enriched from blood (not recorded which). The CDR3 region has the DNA TGTGCCAGCAGTCTTACACAGGGAGCAACTAATGAAAAACTGTTTTTT. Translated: CASSLTQGATNEKLFF.